This passage covers 6 T cell receptor beta chains from one sample sequenced in a study of T cells in Graves' hyperthyroidism and ophthalmopathy. The TCR beta CDR3 regions underwent amplification using RNA transcripts as the source. Using the HTBI primer set, a first-round RT-PCR was run on the TCR CDR3. TCRdb processed the multiplex PCR reads anew with MiXCR; each CDR3 protein has one entry. The sample has approximately 520,000 distinct CDR3 sequences; about a fifth are singletons. The specimen sequenced was blood. The receptors were sampled from a man between 18 and 29 years old with Graves' hyperthyroidism.

This clonotype appeared many times. The chain uses TRBV30 and TRBJ1-2, with TRBD1 matching over 9 bases. The CDR3 is made up of 13 amino acids. Trimming took 3 bases from V and 4 from J; bases not matched to a gene: 3. Per germline, CDR1 GTSNPN and CDR2 SVGIG (reference sequence). CDR3 amino acids: CAWRGQGPYGYTF. The DNA of the CDR3 is TGTGCCTGGAGGGGACAGGGACCCTATGGCTACACCTTC.

This clonotype was found many times. The CDR3 loop reads CASSYPTRDMTGKTQYF. The DNA for the CDR3 is TGTGCCAGCAGTTACCCGACTCGGGACATGACTGGAAAGACCCAGTACTTC. This rearrangement joins TRBV6-5 to TRBJ2-5; tentative D call: TRBD1 (6 bases). The CDR3 extends over 17 amino acids. Germline assignment: CDR1 MNHEY and CDR2 SVGAGI. V shed 2 bases and J shed 6 bases, with 22 bases lying between them.

To note about this clonotype: This sequence may be a read error, since a much larger clone differs from it by one base. The V and J genes are TRBV15 and TRBJ1-1, with D perhaps TRBD1 (5 bases). The CDR3 extends over 16 amino acids. Looked up from germline, CDR1 is LNHNV and CDR2 is YYDKDF (reference sequence). CDR3 protein: CATSRDVAGLSTEACF. In DNA form, the CDR3 reads TGTGCCACCAGCAGAGATGTTGCGGGGCTTAGCACTGAAGCTTGCTTT. The full variable domain, rest sourced from reference TRBV15 and TRBJ1-1, is DAMVIQNPRYQVTQFGKPVTLSCSQTLNHNVMYWYQQKSSQAPKLLFHYYDKDFNNEADTPDNFQSRRPNTSFCFLDIRSPGLGDTAMYLCATSRDVAGLSTEACFGQGTRLTVV.

This clonotype has a count of ten or more. The J gene is TRBJ2-5, the V gene TRBV5-5, with D possibly being TRBD2 (5 bases). Germline loops: CDR1 SGHKS, CDR2 YYEKEE (reference sequence). The V end was cut by 7 bases, the J end by 5 bases, with 15 bases between. This CDR3 comprises 13 residues. This chain's CDR3 is CASGPDWRETQYF. The CDR3 DNA is TGTGCCAGCGGGCCGGACTGGCGGGAGACCCAGTACTTC.

This clonotype was counted at least ten times. The junction shows a germline mismatch at one end, possibly a read error. The chain has TRBV12-3 or TRBV12-4 and TRBJ2-7; tentatively, D is TRBD1 (6 bases). The CDR3 is 15 residues long. CDR3 DNA: TGTGCCAGCAGTTCAACAGGGAATTTAGTCTACGGGCAGTACTTC. It specifies CASSSTGNLVYGQYF.

The chain employs TRBV29-1 and TRBJ2-7; 8 nucleotides match TRBD1. Germline V gene sequence: CDR1 SQVTM, CDR2 ANQGSEA. V lost 6 bases, J lost 2 bases, and 6 bases stayed unmatched. The CDR3 loop spans 13 amino acids. The CDR3 coding sequence is TGCAGCGTCCAAGGACAGGGCACCTACGAGCAGTACTTC. This translates into CSVQGQGTYEQYF.